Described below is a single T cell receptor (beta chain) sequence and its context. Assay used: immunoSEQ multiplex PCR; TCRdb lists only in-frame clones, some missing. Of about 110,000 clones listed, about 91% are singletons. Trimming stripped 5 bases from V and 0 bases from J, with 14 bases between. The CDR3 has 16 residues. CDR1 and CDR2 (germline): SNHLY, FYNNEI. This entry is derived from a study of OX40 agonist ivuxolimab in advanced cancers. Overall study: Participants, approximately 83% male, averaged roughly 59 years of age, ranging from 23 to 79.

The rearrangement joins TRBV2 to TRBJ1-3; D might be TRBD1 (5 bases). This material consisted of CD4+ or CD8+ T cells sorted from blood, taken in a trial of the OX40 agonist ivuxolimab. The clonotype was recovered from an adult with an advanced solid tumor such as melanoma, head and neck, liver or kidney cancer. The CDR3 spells CASSQQQGASGNTIYF. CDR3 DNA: TGTGCCAGCAGTCAACAGCAGGGAGCCTCTGGAAACACCATATATTTT.